This record concerns one T cell receptor (beta chain) sequence. The data originate from a study of blood T cell repertoires in COVID-19. Across the whole study: Acute-phase and convalescent COVID-19 samples originated in the United States, Italy and Spain. T cells, B-cell-depleted T cells, or PBMCs provided the cDNA or gDNA that served as material.

Original handling: Using reference gene primer amplification, nucleated cell counts were estimated. TCRdb's table, derived via immunoSEQ multiplex PCR, lists solely in-frame clones and lacks some. That table furnishes V, J and clone size, whereas the DNA furnished D and trimming. The repertoire holds approximately 130,000 clones, with roughly four fifths as singletons. Two negative PCRs, clearance, or symptom resolution were required of recovered Cohort 3 donors. V dropped 4 bases and J dropped 8 bases, with 13 bases sitting between them. Germline assignment: CDR1 SGHTS and CDR2 YDEGEE. This CDR3 contains 14 residues.

This TCR was sampled from a man aged 25 to 40 who had recovered from COVID-19. This sequence joins TRBV5-8 and TRBJ1-6, with D unresolved. Sequenced material: PBMCs or T cells enriched from blood (not recorded which). For the CDR3, the DNA is TGTGCCAGCAGCCGAACACACGGGGATTCACCCCTCCACTTT. It is translated as CASSRTHGDSPLHF.